The present TCR beta chain was sequenced within a study of early T cells in non-severe SARS-CoV-2 infection. Study as a whole: Sequencing of bulk RNA from unsorted whole blood was done, without chain pairing. Overall study results and limits: Lookups in VDJdb leaned toward anti-spike CD8 responses and missed private and CD4 specificities.

There are a few counts of this clonotype. The target antigen is unknown. The protocol attached unique molecular identifiers to individual cDNA molecules. One entry per CDR3 protein results from TCRdb running MiXCR on the 5' RACE reads. The sample shows fewer than 120,000 distinct CDR3 sequences, around 12% of them seen only once. This CDR3 spans 11 amino acids. Germline CDR1 and CDR2: GTSNPN and SVGIG (reference sequence). The chain has TRBV30 and TRBJ1-4, with D unresolved. This sequence was found in an adult who was a healthcare worker with PCR-confirmed SARS-CoV-2 infection or an uninfected control (not recorded which). This sample comprised whole blood, obtained at baseline. CDR3 amino acids: CSVATNEKLFF. DNA for the CDR3: TGTTCGGTGGCAACTAATGAAAAACTGTTTTTT.